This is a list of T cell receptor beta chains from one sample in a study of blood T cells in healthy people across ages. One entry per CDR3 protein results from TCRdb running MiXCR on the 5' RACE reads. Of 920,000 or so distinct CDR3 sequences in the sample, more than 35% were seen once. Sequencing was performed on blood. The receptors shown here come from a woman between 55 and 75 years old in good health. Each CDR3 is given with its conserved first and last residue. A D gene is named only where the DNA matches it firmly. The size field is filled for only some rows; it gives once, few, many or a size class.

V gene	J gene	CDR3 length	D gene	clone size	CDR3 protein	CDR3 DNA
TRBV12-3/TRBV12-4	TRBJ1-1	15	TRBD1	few	CASSLGGSTGLLSFF	TGTGCCAGCAGTTTAGGCGGGTCGACAGGGCTCTTGAGTTTCTTT
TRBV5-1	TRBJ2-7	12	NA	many	CASSSSSYEQYF	TGTGCCAGCAGTTCAAGCTCCTACGAGCAGTACTTC
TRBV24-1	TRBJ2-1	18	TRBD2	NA	CATSDSRLAGGRPGEQFF	TGTGCCACCAGTGATTCAAGACTAGCGGGAGGACGGCCGGGTGAGCAGTTCTTC
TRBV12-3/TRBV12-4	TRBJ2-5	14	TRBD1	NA	CASSTTGEGETQYF	TGTGCCAGCAGTACCACAGGGGAAGGAGAGACCCAGTACTTC
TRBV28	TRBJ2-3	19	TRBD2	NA	CASSSPGGTSGTSTDTQYF	TGTGCCAGCAGTTCGCCGGGGGGTACTAGCGGGACGAGCACAGATACGCAGTATTTT
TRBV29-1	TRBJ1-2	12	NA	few	CSVERQDYGYTF	TGCAGCGTTGAACGTCAGGACTATGGCTACACCTTC
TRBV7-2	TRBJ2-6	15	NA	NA	CASSFRPNGANVLTF	TGTGCCAGCAGTTTTCGCCCAAATGGGGCCAACGTCCTGACTTTC
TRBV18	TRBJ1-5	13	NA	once	CASSPDQTLPQHF	TGTGCCAGCTCACCAGACCAAACCCTACCCCAGCATTTT
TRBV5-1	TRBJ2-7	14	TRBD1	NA	CASSLGQGAQEQYF	TGCGCCAGCAGCTTGGGACAGGGGGCGCAGGAGCAGTACTTC
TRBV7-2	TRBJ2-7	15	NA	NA	CASSNRDGVVWEQYF	TGTGCCAGCAGCAACCGGGACGGGGTTGTGTGGGAGCAGTACTTC
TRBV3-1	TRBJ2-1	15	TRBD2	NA	CASSQELAFLNEQFF	TGTGCCAGCAGCCAAGAACTAGCGTTTCTCAATGAGCAGTTCTTC
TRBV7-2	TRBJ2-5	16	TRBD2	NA	CASSTAGLVGGETQYF	TGTGCCAGCAGCACCGCGGGACTAGTGGGTGGTGAGACCCAGTACTTC
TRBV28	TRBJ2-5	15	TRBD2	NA	CASSTSGTRGGEQYF	TGTGCCAGCAGCACATCCGGGACTAGGGGGGGGGAGCAGTACTTC
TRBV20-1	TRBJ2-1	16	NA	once	CSARAGLGGFYNEQFF	TGCAGTGCTAGAGCCGGACTAGGGGGCTTCTACAATGAGCAGTTCTTC
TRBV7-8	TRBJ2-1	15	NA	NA	CASSKAEGTYNEQFF	TGTGCCAGCAGCAAGGCGGAGGGGACCTACAATGAGCAGTTCTTC
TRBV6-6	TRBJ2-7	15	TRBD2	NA	CASTLAGVSYNEQYF	TGTGCCAGCACTCTAGCGGGAGTGTCCTACAATGAGCAGTACTTC
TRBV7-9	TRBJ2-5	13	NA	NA	CASSLDRLGEQYF	TGTGCCAGCAGCTTAGACAGGTTGGGGGAGCAGTACTTC
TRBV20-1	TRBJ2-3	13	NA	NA	CSASTENTDTQYF	TGCAGTGCTAGTACAGAAAACACAGATACGCAGTATTTT
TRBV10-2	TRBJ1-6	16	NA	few	CASSAVLDSYNSPLHF	TGCGCCAGCAGTGCGGTCTTGGACAGTTATAATTCACCCCTCCACTTT
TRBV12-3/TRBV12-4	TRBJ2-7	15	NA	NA	CASSILGGPPHEQYF	TGTGCCAGCAGTATACTCGGGGGGCCTCCCCACGAGCAGTACTTC
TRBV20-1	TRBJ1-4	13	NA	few	CSALSVSNEKLFF	TGCAGTGCCCTATCTGTCAGTAATGAAAAACTGTTTTTT
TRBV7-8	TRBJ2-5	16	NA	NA	CASSYTEMGVQETQYF	TGTGCCAGCAGTTATACAGAGATGGGGGTTCAAGAGACCCAGTACTTC
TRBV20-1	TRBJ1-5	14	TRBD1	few	CSAREDRSNQPQHF	TGCAGTGCTAGAGAGGACAGGAGCAATCAGCCCCAGCATTTT
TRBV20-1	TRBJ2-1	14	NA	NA	CSATSFGSGDEQFF	TGCAGTGCTACCAGTTTTGGGAGTGGCGATGAGCAGTTCTTC
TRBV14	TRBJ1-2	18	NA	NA	CASSQFHRSTQPTYGYTF	TGTGCCAGCAGCCAATTTCATCGATCCACTCAGCCCACCTATGGCTACACCTTC
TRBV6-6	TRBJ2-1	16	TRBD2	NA	CASSYTAGDSYNEQFF	TGTGCCAGCAGTTACACAGCGGGAGATTCCTACAATGAGCAGTTCTTC
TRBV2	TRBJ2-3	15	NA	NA	CASSVRGAGTDTQYF	TGTGCCAGCAGTGTGAGAGGGGCCGGCACAGATACGCAGTATTTT
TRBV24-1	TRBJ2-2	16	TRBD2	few	CATSDFAGGLTGELFF	TGTGCCACCAGTGATTTCGCGGGAGGACTCACCGGGGAGCTGTTTTTT
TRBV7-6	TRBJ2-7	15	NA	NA	CASSLSWGIGNEQYF	TGTGCCAGCAGCTTATCCTGGGGGATAGGCAACGAGCAGTACTTC
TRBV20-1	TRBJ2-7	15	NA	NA	CSANAEEFLSYEQYF	TGCAGTGCTAATGCTGAAGAGTTCCTTAGCTACGAGCAGTACTTC
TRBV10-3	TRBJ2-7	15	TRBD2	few	CAISGLGLAGYEQYF	TGTGCCATCAGTGGACTGGGACTAGCGGGTTACGAGCAGTACTTC
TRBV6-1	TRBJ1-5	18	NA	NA	CASSPVSSSGIPNQPQHF	TGTGCCAGCAGCCCCGTATCTAGTTCAGGAATCCCCAATCAGCCCCAGCATTTT
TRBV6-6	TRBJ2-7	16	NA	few	CASSYTSLRGKYEQYF	TGTGCCAGCAGTTACACAAGCCTCCGGGGGAAGTACGAGCAGTACTTC
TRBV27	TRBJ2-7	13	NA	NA	CASSHDSYNEQYF	TGTGCCAGCAGCCACGACAGCTACAATGAGCAGTACTTC
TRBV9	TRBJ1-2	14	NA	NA	CASSVEGRNYGYTF	TGTGCCAGCAGCGTTGAGGGTCGCAACTATGGCTACACCTTC
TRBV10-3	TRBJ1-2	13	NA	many	CAISDRIIYGYTF	TGTGCCATCAGTGACAGGATAATCTATGGCTACACCTTC
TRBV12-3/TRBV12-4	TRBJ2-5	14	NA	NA	CASSSGRHRETQYF	TGTGCCAGCAGTTCCGGACGGCATCGAGAGACCCAGTACTTC
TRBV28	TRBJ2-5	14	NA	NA	CASKEGTHYNEQYF	TGTGCCAGCAAAGAAGGGACACACTACAATGAGCAGTACTTC
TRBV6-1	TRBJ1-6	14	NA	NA	CASTQGNYNSPLHF	TGTGCCAGCACACAGGGAAACTATAATTCACCCCTCCACTTT
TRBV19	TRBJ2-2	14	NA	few	CASSRAANTGELFF	TGTGCCAGTAGTCGGGCAGCTAACACCGGGGAGCTGTTTTTT
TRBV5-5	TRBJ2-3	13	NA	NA	CASSPDGYDTQYF	TGTGCCAGCAGTCCGGACGGCTACGATACGCAGTATTTT
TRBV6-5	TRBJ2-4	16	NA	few	CASSYSEGLAKNIQYF	TGTGCCAGCAGTTACAGCGAGGGCTTAGCCAAAAACATTCAGTACTTC
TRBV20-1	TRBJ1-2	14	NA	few	CSASGSLANYGYTF	TGCAGTGCTAGCGGGTCCTTAGCTAACTATGGCTACACCTTC
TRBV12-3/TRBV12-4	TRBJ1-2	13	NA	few	CASSHRRLGGYTF	TGTGCCAGCAGCCACCGCCGGCTCGGAGGCTACACCTTC
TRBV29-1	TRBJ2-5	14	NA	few	CSARPGRRGETQYF	TGCAGCGCCCGTCCGGGACGCCGGGGGGAGACCCAGTACTTC
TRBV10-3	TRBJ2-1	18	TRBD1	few	CAISEVWEGQGIYNEQFF	TGTGCCATCAGTGAGGTGTGGGAGGGACAGGGCATTTACAATGAGCAGTTCTTC
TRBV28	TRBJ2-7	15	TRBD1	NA	CASSPPGQGKDEQYF	TGTGCCAGCAGTCCTCCGGGACAGGGGAAAGACGAGCAGTACTTC
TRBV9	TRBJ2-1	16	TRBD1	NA	CASSASGGTGFNEQFF	TGTGCCAGCAGCGCCTCGGGCGGGACAGGGTTCAATGAGCAGTTCTTC
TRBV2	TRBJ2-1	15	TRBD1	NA	CASSSTGPSSNEQFF	TGTGCCAGCAGTTCGACAGGGCCCTCGAGCAATGAGCAGTTCTTC
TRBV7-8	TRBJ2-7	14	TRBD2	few	CASSAQTSGYEQYF	TGTGCCAGCAGCGCCCAGACTAGCGGCTACGAGCAGTACTTC
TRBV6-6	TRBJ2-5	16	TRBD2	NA	CASSPGTGGLIGEQYF	TGTGCCAGCAGCCCCGGTACGGGAGGGCTTATCGGTGAGCAGTACTTC
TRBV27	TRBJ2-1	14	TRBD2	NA	CASTIAGELNEQFF	TGTGCCAGCACCATAGCGGGAGAGTTAAATGAGCAGTTCTTC
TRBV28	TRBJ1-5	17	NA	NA	CASSPRQTGLRSQPQHF	TGTGCCAGCAGTCCCCGCCAAACGGGGCTGCGATCTCAGCCCCAGCATTTT
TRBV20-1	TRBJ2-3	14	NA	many	CSVIGTARTDTQYF	TGCAGTGTCATAGGGACGGCTCGCACAGATACGCAGTATTTT
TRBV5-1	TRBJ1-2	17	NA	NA	CASSWAKGVRVNYGYTF	TGCGCCAGCAGCTGGGCTAAGGGGGTCCGGGTCAACTATGGCTACACCTTC
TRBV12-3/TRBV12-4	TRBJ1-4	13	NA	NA	CASHQGQGLELFF	TGTGCCAGCCATCAGGGGCAGGGTCTGGAACTGTTTTTT
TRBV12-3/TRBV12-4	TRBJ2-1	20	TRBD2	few	CASSLFIRRLAGGPGDEQFF	TGTGCCAGCAGTTTATTTATTAGGAGACTAGCGGGAGGGCCAGGCGATGAGCAGTTCTTC
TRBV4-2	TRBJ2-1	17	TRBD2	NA	CASSQDRELAGYNEQFF	TGTGCCAGCAGCCAAGATCGGGAGTTAGCGGGGTACAATGAGCAGTTCTTC